This entry lists 19 T cell receptor beta chains sequenced from one sample in a study of T cells in Graves' hyperthyroidism and ophthalmopathy. TCR beta CDR3 region amplification was performed from RNA transcripts. An initial round of RT-PCR targeting the TCR CDR3 relied on the HTBI primer set. MiXCR, run by TCRdb on the multiplex PCR reads, gives a single entry per CDR3 protein. Of over 650,000 distinct CDR3 sequences in the sample, 45% were seen once. Sequencing used peripheral blood or thyroid tissue (not recorded which). These TCRs come from an adult man with Graves' disease, either hyperthyroidism or ophthalmopathy (not recorded which).

This clonotype was found a few times. This chain's CDR3 is CASSMAVNTEAFF. In DNA form, the CDR3 reads TGTGCCAGTAGTATGGCTGTGAACACTGAAGCTTTCTTT. V usage is TRBV19 and J usage is TRBJ1-1; D ambiguous. The CDR3 covers 13 residues. From germline, CDR1 is LNHDA and CDR2 SQIVND (reference sequence). Trimming removed 3 bases at V and 0 bases at J, with 5 bases between.

This rearrangement joins TRBV10-3 to TRBJ1-5; D gene unclear. V dropped 5 bases and J dropped 6 bases, with 17 bases sitting between them. Germline V gives CDR1 ENHRY, CDR2 SYGVKD. This CDR3 contains 15 residues. The CDR3 nucleotides are TGTGCCATCAGTCCCCGAACGGATGGCGGTCAGCCCCAGCATTTT. This encodes CAISPRTDGGQPQHF.

The rearrangement links TRBV6-5 to TRBJ2-5, with 11 bases aligning to TRBD2. The V and J ends lost 6 bases and 1 base, in that order; junction bases with no gene match: 4. This CDR3 comprises 15 residues. Germline values: CDR1 MNHEY, CDR2 SVGAGI. The CDR3 region has the DNA TGTGCCAGCAGGCCGGGACTAGCGGCCCAAGAGACCCAGTACTTC. Translated, it gives CASRPGLAAQETQYF.

A few counts support this clonotype. This chain links TRBV20-1 with TRBJ1-5, with 9 bases matching TRBD1. The CDR3 consists of 15 residues. Germline assignment: CDR1 DFQATT and CDR2 SNEGSKA (reference sequence). The ends lost 5 bases at V and 4 bases at J; junction bases unmatched: 9. The CDR3 nucleotides read TGCAGTGCTCGGCCCGGGACAGGGAAAAATCAGCCCCAGCATTTT. Translating it yields CSARPGTGKNQPQHF.

The CDR3 DNA is TGCAGCTTAGAGGTCCGCCAGGGGGCTTACGAGCAGTACTTC. Translation gives CSLEVRQGAYEQYF. The chain is built from TRBV29-1 and TRBJ2-7, with 8 bases that match TRBD1. Germline V gene sequence: CDR1 SQVTM, CDR2 ANQGSEA. The CDR3 is 14 amino acids. Trimming removed 8 bases from V and 4 bases from J; junction bases left unmatched: 13.

The V gene is TRBV2, the J gene TRBJ1-4; 7 bases map to TRBD1. Germline V gives CDR1 SNHLY, CDR2 FYNNEI. Trimming removed 6 bases from V and 7 bases from J; junction bases left unmatched: 11. There are 15 residues in the CDR3. CDR3 DNA sequence: TGTGCCAGCAGCCTTTATCGACAGGGCGGTGAAAAACTGTTTTTT. As protein: CASSLYRQGGEKLFF. Full variable domain (outside the CDR3, taken from reference TRBV2 and TRBJ1-4): EPEVTQTPSHQVTQMGQEVILRCVPISNHLYFYWYRQILGQKVEFLVSFYNNEISEKSEIFDDQFSVERPDGSNFTLKIRSTKLEDSAMYFCASSLYRQGGEKLFFGSGTQLSVL.

About this clonotype: One junction end does not reproduce the germline sequence, and a read error may be involved. This chain uses TRBV7-7 with TRBJ1-1; weak D call: TRBD1 (6 bases). The CDR3 runs to 15 residues. CDR1 is SSHAT and CDR2 is FNYEAQ in the germline V gene (reference sequence). The DNA for the CDR3 is TGCGCCAGCAACAAAAGGGATGGGGGGCACACTGAAGCTTTCTTT. Protein sequence: CASNKRDGGHTEAFF.

The gene calls are TRBV20-1 and TRBJ1-5; D is unclear. The germline V and J ends were trimmed by 5 bases and 3 bases, with 17 bases remaining between them. Germline V lookup: CDR1 DFQATT, CDR2 SNEGSKA (reference sequence). CDR3 length: 15 amino acids. CDR3 nucleotide sequence: TGCAGTGCTTCGTCCCCTGGGGTAATCAATCAGCCCCAGCATTTT. Translated, it gives CSASSPGVINQPQHF.

The chain joins TRBV6-6 to TRBJ2-2, with D possibly being TRBD1 (5 bases). V lost 4 bases to trimming and J lost 10 bases, with 10 bases between them. The CDR3 extends over 12 amino acids. Looked up from germline, CDR1 is MNHNY and CDR2 is SVGAGI (reference sequence). The DNA for the CDR3 is TGTGCCAGCAGTTCAGGGTCCGAGGAGCTGTTTTTT. The encoded protein is CASSSGSEELFF.

CDR3 nucleotide sequence: TGTGCCAGCCAGGGCTATGGCTACACCTTC. Translated, it gives CASQGYGYTF. The chain links TRBV2 to TRBJ1-2; possible D gene TRBD1, 5 bases. The CDR3 sequence is 10 residues long. In germline, CDR1 is SNHLY, CDR2 FYNNEI. V was pared by 8 bases and J by 4 bases, with 5 bases between. The full variable domain, with the rest looked up from reference TRBV2 and TRBJ1-2, is EPEVTQTPSHQVTQMGQEVILRCVPISNHLYFYWYRQILGQKVEFLVSFYNNEISEKSEIFDDQFSVERPDGSNFTLKIRSTKLEDSAMYFCASQGYGYTFGSGTRLTVV.

Ten or more counts support this clonotype. The V and J genes are TRBV7-9 and TRBJ1-3, with D unclear. The ends were cut back, 3 bases at V and 7 bases at J, with 13 bases in the middle. Germline-derived CDR1 and CDR2 are SEHNR and FQNEAQ (reference sequence). The CDR3 has 14 amino acids. The CDR3 DNA is TGTGCCAGCAGCTTGGATGGACCTGCCAACACCATATATTTT. This sequence encodes CASSLDGPANTIYF.

The chain carries TRBV29-1 and TRBJ1-4; D perhaps matches TRBD1 (6 bases). This CDR3 spans 14 amino acids. Trimming stripped 4 bases from V and 7 bases from J, with 16 bases between. CDR1 and CDR2 from the germline V gene are SQVTM and ANQGSEA. CDR3 loop: CSVGRDGGREKLFF. CDR3 nucleotides: TGCAGCGTTGGCAGGGACGGGGGGCGTGAAAAACTGTTTTTT. Supplemented by reference TRBV29-1 and TRBJ1-4, the full variable domain reads SAVISQKPSRDICQRGTSLTIQCQVDSQVTMMFWYRQQPGQSLTLIATANQGSEATYESGFVIDKFPISRPNLTFSTLTVSNMSPEDSSIYLCSVGRDGGREKLFFGSGTQLSVL.

J is TRBJ2-6 and V is TRBV19; 8 bases are a match to TRBD1. The germline CDR1 and CDR2 sequences are LNHDA and SQIVND (reference sequence). The CDR3 covers 14 residues. The trim removed 9 bases at V and 2 bases at J, leaving 3 bases unmatched. DNA of the CDR3: TGTGCCAGCTTGGACAGGGCTGGGGCCAACGTCCTGACTTTC. It yields the protein CASLDRAGANVLTF. The full variable domain, completed using reference TRBV19 and TRBJ2-6, is DGGITQSPKYLFRKEGQNVTLSCEQNLNHDAMYWYRQDPGQGLRLIYYSQIVNDFQKGDIAEGYSVSREKKESFPLTVTSAQKNPTAFYLCASLDRAGANVLTFGAGSRLTVL.

The CDR3 region has the DNA TGTGCCAGTAGTTTGGCAGGCATCCAGAACGAGCAGTACTTC. Translation gives CASSLAGIQNEQYF. The V and J genes are TRBV19 and TRBJ2-7; D uncertain. V was cut by 5 bases and J by 5 bases, with 16 bases left in between. The CDR3 spans 14 residues. The germline gives CDR1 LNHDA, CDR2 SQIVND (reference sequence).

As to this clonotype: Since a much larger clone is just one base distant, this may be a read error. In this CDR3 the conserved last residue, phenylalanine or tryptophan, is missing, so a read error is likely. The J gene is TRBJ1-6, the V gene TRBV20-1; 10 nucleotides align to TRBD1. V lost 1 base, J lost 7 bases, and 4 bases stayed unmatched. CDR3 length: 15 residues. Germline V gives CDR1 DFQATT, CDR2 SNEGSKA (reference sequence). CDR3 DNA sequence: TGCAGTGCTAGAGTTCCGGGACAGGGGAATTCACCCCTCCACTCT. Protein sequence: CSARVPGQGNSPLHS.

This clonotype came up once. This chain uses TRBV20-1 with TRBJ2-7; the D is unclear. CDR1 DFQATT and CDR2 SNEGSKA come from the germline V gene (reference sequence). V lost 1 base and J lost 1, with 11 bases in between. The CDR3 totals 14 residues. The CDR3 coding sequence is TGCAGTGCTAGAGGAAGCCTAGGTTCCTACGAGCAGTACTTC. Its translation: CSARGSLGSYEQYF.

Ten or more counts support this clonotype. The V gene is TRBV24-1, the J gene TRBJ2-2, with 9 bases lining up with TRBD1. Germline-derived CDR1 and CDR2 are KGHDR and SFDVKD. V lost 3 bases to trimming and J lost 5 bases; unmatched junction nucleotides: 6. The CDR3 is made up of 16 amino acids. CDR3 sequence reads: CATSDPGQGGTGELFF. DNA for the CDR3: TGTGCCACCAGTGATCCGGGACAGGGTGGAACCGGGGAGCTGTTTTTT.

This clonotype was observed a few times. The genes are TRBV6-6 and TRBJ2-7; D might be TRBD1 (6 bases). V was shortened by 8 bases and J by 6 bases, with 20 bases between the two germline ends. CDR1 MNHNY and CDR2 SVGAGI come from the germline V gene (reference sequence). This CDR3 spans 14 amino acids. This CDR3 reads CASGFKAGDAEQYF. CDR3 sequence (DNA): TGTGCCAGCGGTTTCAAGGCAGGGGATGCCGAGCAGTACTTC.

V is TRBV2 and J is TRBJ1-1; 9 bases fit TRBD1. Germline CDR1 and CDR2: SNHLY and FYNNEI. Unmatched junction bases numbered 5, after V lost 7 bases and J lost 5 bases. This CDR3 has 13 amino acids. CDR3 region: CASIRDRGTEAFF. The CDR3 bases are TGTGCCAGCATCAGAGACAGGGGGACTGAAGCTTTCTTT.